This T cell receptor (beta chain) was found in a study of T cell responses to AZD1222 COVID-19 vaccine. Overall study findings and caveats: Close to half of all spike-specific TCRs reportedly target regions of the variants that are unmutated. Repertoire samples came only from after the peak T cell response.

The V and J ends lost 4 bases and 7 bases, in that order; junction bases with no gene match: 4. The CDR3 has 14 residues. Germline loops: CDR1 SGHTA, CDR2 FQGNSA. Sequencing was performed with immunoSEQ multiplex PCR; in TCRdb, only in-frame clones are kept and a portion is missing. This table has some 99,000 clones, about 85% appearing once. Remarks on this clone: The antigen remains undetermined.

Sequenced here: peripheral blood, sampled on day 0 of AZD1222 vaccination. J is TRBJ1-2 and V is TRBV7-2, with 12 bases fitting TRBD1. This clonotype originated in an adult in good health. CDR3 DNA: TGTGCCAGCAGCTGGGACAGGGGGCTCACTGGCTACACCTTC. Translation gives CASSWDRGLTGYTF.